This TCR beta chain was captured by sequencing in a study of cytomegalovirus exposure and HLA in healthy donors. From germline, CDR1 is SGDLS and CDR2 YYNGEE. The CDR3 extends over 13 amino acids. V lost 4 bases, J lost 5 bases, and 12 bases lay in between. Only one count was recorded for this clone. Its antigen is as yet unknown. General study results and limits: Judged likely to be a sequencing artifact was a cluster of highly shared sequence variants.

PCR primers comprised 60 Vbeta and 13 Jbeta primers. Repertoires were generated with immunoSEQ multiplex PCR, while TCRdb's copy carries only in-frame clones and drops some. The table includes over 70,000 clones, 75% to 90% detected once. The sequenced sample was PBMCs. The receptor was isolated from a man in his fifties in good health and CMV-seropositive. The chain couples TRBV9 to TRBJ2-5, with unresolved D. The CDR3, as DNA: TGTGCCAGCAGCCCTCCATCGCGGGAGACCCAGTACTTC. Residues: CASSPPSRETQYF.